A single sample is the source of the 21 T cell receptor beta chains below, sequenced in a study of cytomegalovirus exposure and HLA in healthy donors (dated by TCRdb to about 2017). Preparation of the library involved the immunoSEQ multiplex PCR assay. The multiplex PCR relied on a mix of 60 forward primers for TCR Vbeta segments and 13 reverse primers for TCR Jbeta segments. TCRdb stores this immuneACCESS table with in-frame sequences only. Part of the clones is absent; in the studies checked, under half of the shortfall reflects unresolved V genes, and no reason is known for the rest. The sample table lists some 90,000 clones, roughly 85% of them with a count of one. The ten largest clones take up roughly 5.5% of the sample. The sequencing sample was made of PBMCs. Receptors originate from a female donor in good health and CMV-seronegative.

This clone was seen more than once but under ten times. The V gene is TRBV27, the J gene TRBJ1-4; D may be TRBD1 (5 bases). Trimming pared 3 bases from V and 0 bases from J, leaving 5 bases between. The germline V gene encodes CDR1 MNHEY and CDR2 SMNVEV (reference sequence). CDR3 length: 14 residues. CDR3 protein: CASSLTATNEKLFF. CDR3 bases: TGTGCCAGCAGTTTGACAGCAACTAATGAAAAACTGTTTTTT. The variable domain in full, with the rest retrieved from reference TRBV27 and TRBJ1-4, is EAQVTQNPRYLITVTGKKLTVTCSQNMNHEYMSWYRQDPGLGLRQIYYSMNVEVTDKGDVPEGYKVSRKEKRNFPLILESPSPNQTSLYFCASSLTATNEKLFFGSGTQLSVL.

The chain joins TRBV5-6 to TRBJ2-7, with D hard to call. CDR3 length: 13 amino acids. Trimming shortened V by 3 bases and J by 4 bases, and 11 bases separated the two germline ends. Germline loops: CDR1 SGHDT, CDR2 YYEEEE. In DNA, the CDR3 is TGTGCCAGCAGCTCTGGGCACTCATACGAGCAGTACTTC. As protein: CASSSGHSYEQYF.

The genes are TRBV7-2 and TRBJ2-5, with 9 positions matching TRBD2. Germline values: CDR1 SGHTA, CDR2 FQGNSA. CDR3 length equals 15 residues. Trimming removed 8 bases from V and 7 bases from J; junction bases left unmatched: 14. Here the CDR3 DNA reads TGTGCCAGCCTCGGGCCTAGCGGGGTCACGGGGACCCAGTACTTC. Protein sequence: CASLGPSGVTGTQYF.

The DNA of the CDR3 is TGTGCCAGCAGTGAAAGGGACAGGGGCCCCTACGAGCAGTACTTC. The encoded protein is CASSERDRGPYEQYF. This sequence joins TRBV6-1 and TRBJ2-7, with 10 bases fitting TRBD1. This CDR3 has 15 amino acids. The junction had 3 bases not matched to a gene; V was cut back by 2 bases and J by 2 bases. Germline V gene lookup returns CDR1 MNHNS and CDR2 SASEGT.

CDR3 region: CASSPGQGGGETYEQYF. CDR3 DNA sequence: TGTGCCAGCAGCCCGGGACAGGGGGGGGGAGAAACATACGAGCAGTACTTC. The chain has TRBV9 and TRBJ2-7; 11 positions match TRBD1. Germline trimming cut 4 bases from V and 4 bases from J; bases unmatched to any gene: 13. CDR3 length equals 17 residues. The germline gives CDR1 SGDLS, CDR2 YYNGEE. Full variable domain (remainder filled in from reference TRBV9 and TRBJ2-7): DSGVTQTPKHLITATGQRVTLRCSPRSGDLSVYWYQQSLDQGLQFLIQYYNGEERAKGNILERFSAQQFPDLHSELNLSSLELGDSALYFCASSPGQGGGETYEQYFGPGTRLTVT.

The V call is TRBV27, the J call TRBJ2-3; 9 bases are a match to TRBD2. The ends lost 5 bases at V and 1 base at J; junction bases unmatched: 13. Per germline, CDR1 MNHEY and CDR2 SMNVEV (reference sequence). This CDR3 region has 18 residues. The CDR3 reads CASSLYGSGLAGTDTQYF. In nucleotides, the CDR3 is TGTGCCAGCAGTCTCTATGGGTCGGGACTAGCAGGCACAGATACGCAGTATTTT.

This clone was detected once. The chain employs TRBV5-6 and TRBJ2-5; 7 bases agree with TRBD2. The tail of the sequence fits TRBJ2-7 better, so the J call may be wrong. There are 13 residues in the CDR3. CDR1 SGHDT and CDR2 YYEEEE come from the germline V gene. The CDR3: CASSSGGSYEQYF. The CDR3 region has the DNA TGTGCCAGCAGCTCCGGGGGGTCCTACGAGCAGTACTTC.

The chain is built from TRBV7-8 and TRBJ2-3; D unresolved. Between the trimmed V and J ends, which lost 5 bases and 0 bases, there was a span of 15 bases. Germline-derived CDR1 and CDR2 are SGHVS and FQNEAQ. CDR3 size: 16 residues. The CDR3 DNA is TGTGCCAGCAGCCTAAGGAGAGATCCTAGCACAGATACGCAGTATTTT. It encodes CASSLRRDPSTDTQYF.

The chain's CDR3 is CASRTKPGTSEGIAKNIQYF. CDR3 DNA sequence: TGTGCCAGCAGGACAAAGCCCGGGACTAGCGAGGGAATAGCCAAAAACATTCAGTACTTC. This sequence joins TRBV2 and TRBJ2-4, with 10 nucleotides matching TRBD2. This CDR3 contains 20 residues. The trim removed 6 bases at V and 0 bases at J, leaving 17 bases unmatched. Germline V CDR1 and CDR2: SNHLY, FYNNEI.

The CDR3 nucleotides are TGTGCCAGCAGCTTAGGGGTAGGGGCAGAGACCCAGTACTTC. It codes for CASSLGVGAETQYF. V usage is TRBV7-8 and J usage is TRBJ2-5, with D possibly being TRBD1 (5 bases). The V gene's germline CDR1 is SGHVS and CDR2 FQNEAQ. Trimming cost V 1 base and J 4 bases, with 10 bases left between them. There are 14 residues in the CDR3.

V usage is TRBV28 and J usage is TRBJ1-5; no definite D call. The ends were cut back, 6 bases at V and 7 bases at J, with 16 bases in the middle. The CDR3 spans 14 residues. Germline CDR1 reads MDHEN; CDR2 reads SYDVKM. The CDR3 protein is CASREGSRRQPQHF. CDR3 in DNA: TGTGCCAGCAGGGAGGGTTCCCGCAGGCAGCCCCAGCATTTT.

V is TRBV14 and J is TRBJ2-7; a possible D gene is TRBD1 (6 bases). This CDR3 region has 16 residues. CDR1 SGHDN and CDR2 FVKESK come from the germline V gene. Deletions cut 0 bases from V and 7 bases from J, with 19 bases between. As DNA, the CDR3 is TGTGCCAGCAGCCAAGACGGCCAGGGGCCTTTGTGGGAGCAGTACTTC. It encodes CASSQDGQGPLWEQYF. The whole variable domain, remainder taken from reference TRBV14 and TRBJ2-7, is EAGVTQFPSHSVIEKGQTVTLRCDPISGHDNLYWYRRVMGKEIKFLLHFVKESKQDESGMPNNRFLAERTGGTYSTLKVQPAELEDSGVYFCASSQDGQGPLWEQYFGPGTRLTVT.

This sequence joins TRBV2 and TRBJ1-6, with D possibly TRBD1 on 6 matching bases. The germline CDR1 and CDR2 sequences are SNHLY and FYNNEI. Trimming removed 2 bases from V and 8 bases from J, with 10 bases in between. CDR3 length: 14 amino acids. This chain's CDR3 is CASSERQGHSPLHF. CDR3 coding DNA: TGTGCCAGCAGTGAAAGGCAGGGGCATTCACCCCTCCACTTT.

The chain links TRBV2 to TRBJ2-7; 7 bases are a match to TRBD1. Germline-derived CDR1 and CDR2 are SNHLY and FYNNEI. The V segment lost 4 bases and the J segment 4 bases; nucleotides outside the gene matches: 4. The CDR3 sequence is 13 residues long. This CDR3 reads CASSAGTAYEQYF. In DNA, the CDR3 is TGTGCCAGCAGTGCCGGGACAGCATACGAGCAGTACTTC. Full variable domain (missing parts from reference TRBV2 and TRBJ2-7): EPEVTQTPSHQVTQMGQEVILRCVPISNHLYFYWYRQILGQKVEFLVSFYNNEISEKSEIFDDQFSVERPDGSNFTLKIRSTKLEDSAMYFCASSAGTAYEQYFGPGTRLTVT.

The genes are TRBV9 and TRBJ2-7; D may be TRBD1 (5 bases). The V gene lost 4 bases and the J gene lost 5 bases, with 10 bases spanning the gap. Per the germline V gene, CDR1 is SGDLS and CDR2 is YYNGEE. This CDR3 is 12 amino acids long. The CDR3 spells CASSRGPDEQYF. CDR3 sequence (DNA): TGTGCCAGCAGCAGGGGCCCCGACGAGCAGTACTTC.

The chain carries TRBV15 and TRBJ1-4, with 9 bases fitting TRBD1. Germline V gives CDR1 LNHNV, CDR2 YYDKDF (reference sequence). V trimming: 5 bases; J trimming: 0 bases; junction bases outside the gene matches: 10. This CDR3 region has 18 residues. Here the CDR3 DNA reads TGTGCCACCAGCGGGTCCGGGACAGGGATTGCAACTAATGAAAAACTGTTTTTT. Its protein product is CATSGSGTGIATNEKLFF. The entire variable domain, with the rest obtained from reference TRBV15 and TRBJ1-4, is as follows: DAMVIQNPRYQVTQFGKPVTLSCSQTLNHNVMYWYQQKSSQAPKLLFHYYDKDFNNEADTPDNFQSRRPNTSFCFLDIRSPGLGDTAMYLCATSGSGTGIATNEKLFFGSGTQLSVL.

V and J are TRBV5-1 and TRBJ2-1, with TRBD2 matching over 12 bases. V shed 4 bases, J shed 4 bases, and the junction held 15 bases outside the gene matches. Germline V gene sequence: CDR1 SGHRS, CDR2 YFSETQ. This CDR3 has 19 amino acids. CDR3 region: CASSQWNPLAGGPYNEQFF. DNA for the CDR3: TGCGCCAGCAGCCAGTGGAACCCACTAGCGGGGGGCCCTTACAATGAGCAGTTCTTC.

The genes are TRBV29-1 and TRBJ1-1, with D perhaps matching TRBD1 (6 bases). The CDR3 spans 13 residues. Germline loops: CDR1 SQVTM, CDR2 ANQGSEA. V gave up 1 base and J gave up 8 bases, with 14 bases separating them. The chain's CDR3 is CSVEVARGGEAFF. CDR3 nucleotides: TGCAGCGTTGAAGTGGCCAGGGGCGGCGAAGCTTTCTTT.

This chain joins TRBV5-6 and TRBJ2-3; TRBD1 might be the D (5 bases). Trimming removed 2 bases at V and 0 bases at J, with 13 bases between. Looked up from germline, CDR1 is SGHDT and CDR2 is YYEEEE. The CDR3 is 16 residues long. In DNA form, the CDR3 reads TGTGCCAGCAGCTTTGGCCAGGGCCGGAGCACAGATACGCAGTATTTT. It yields the protein CASSFGQGRSTDTQYF.

This chain links TRBV7-8 with TRBJ1-2; possibly TRBD1 for D (6 bases). V was clipped by 3 bases and J by 0 bases, with 8 bases between them. The germline V gene has CDR1 SGHVS and CDR2 FQNEAQ. The CDR3 runs 14 residues. The CDR3 DNA reads as TGTGCCAGCAGCTTGGGACACACTAACTATGGCTACACCTTC. This codes for CASSLGHTNYGYTF.

The CDR3 DNA reads as TGTGCCAGCAGCTTAACACCAGGGGAACACAATGAGCAGTTCTTC. The encoded protein is CASSLTPGEHNEQFF. The chain joins TRBV13 to TRBJ2-1; possibly TRBD1 for D (6 bases). Trimming took off 2 bases at V and 5 bases at J, with 13 bases between the two ends. Germline V gene lookup returns CDR1 PRHDT and CDR2 FYEKMQ (reference sequence). The CDR3 has 15 amino acids.